This T cell receptor beta chain was observed in a study of T-cell memory formation after mild COVID-19. The overall study: TCR clusters showed largely donor specificity. Study findings and constraints: Nothing confirmed that second-wave clones peaking on day 37 were specific for SARS-CoV-2. Pre-infection memory held some responding clones, suggesting pre-existing cross-reactive T cells responded.

The authors produced TCR alpha and TCR beta cDNA libraries with sample barcodes and UMIs by 5'RACE using constant-segment primers. A single record per CDR3 protein comes from TCRdb applying MiXCR to the 5' RACE reads. The table has about 340,000 distinct CDR3 sequences, 13% seen once. This clonotype was detected a few times. Antigen unknown. With 3 bases clipped from V and 5 bases from J, the junction kept 4 bases outside the gene matches. This CDR3 spans 14 amino acids. This receptor was obtained from a man aged 18-30 years who had mild COVID-19 (a few samples of this study predate the infection). Cell type and time point are not known. V and J are TRBV12-3 or TRBV12-4 and TRBJ1-5; 7 positions match TRBD1. Sample: PBMCs or a T cell subset sorted from them (not recorded which). The CDR3 region has the DNA TGTGCCAGCAGTTTCGGACAGGAATATCAGCCCCAGCATTTT. This translates into CASSFGQEYQPQHF.